Here is one TCR beta chain with its context. The data are from a study of blood T cell repertoires in COVID-19. Turning to the study itself: Samples came from the United States, Italy and Spain, spanning acute and convalescent COVID-19.

As processed by the authors: Researchers report that nucleated cell counts were estimated from reference gene primer amplification. Some clones are missing from TCRdb's copy, which holds only in-frame ones; the method was immunoSEQ multiplex PCR. The V and J calls and clone size were taken over from that table, and D and trimming were inferred from the DNA. There are 210,000 or so clones in the sample; around nine tenths occur only once, and around 4.8% lies in the top ten. V was shortened by 4 bases and J by 2 bases, with 9 bases between the two germline ends. The CDR3 has 13 amino acids. The germline gives CDR1 SGHRS, CDR2 YFSETQ.

The J gene is TRBJ2-5, the V gene TRBV5-1; a weak D match, TRBD2 (6 bases). This clonotype was obtained from a woman aged 40 to 50 with acute or convalescent COVID-19. Sequenced material: peripheral blood. CDR3 nucleotide sequence: TGCGCCAGCAGCCGGGACTTACAAGAGACCCAGTACTTC. Translating gives CASSRDLQETQYF.